The next 7 T cell receptor beta chains were all read from a single sample in a study of monozygotic twins with inflammatory bowel disease. TCRdb re-called the 5' RACE reads and catalogs CDR3 proteins one per entry, DNA excluded. Its table records around 100,000 distinct CDR3 sequences. The sequenced sample was blood. Every receptor here comes from a human donor with ulcerative colitis or Crohn's disease, or a healthy co-twin of an affected twin (not recorded which).

The chain combines TRBV7-2 with TRBJ2-6; TCRdb proposes TRBD2, but this gene call is untestable without DNA. The CDR3 sequence is 21 residues long. The germline gives CDR1 SGHTA, CDR2 FQGNSA. CDR3 region: CASSYSSAGGPLRSGANVLTF.

The rearrangement links TRBV3-1 to TRBJ2-1. The CDR3 is 17 residues long. Germline V lookup: CDR1 LGHDT, CDR2 YNNKEL (reference sequence). CDR3: CASSQRTWGSSYNEQFF.

The gene calls are TRBV5-5 and TRBJ1-3. The germline V gene has CDR1 SGHKS and CDR2 YYEKEE (reference sequence). The CDR3 is made up of 17 amino acids. The CDR3 sequence is CASRREPGSISGNTIYF.

The chain is built from TRBV20-1 and TRBJ2-2; TCRdb indicates TRBD1, and absent DNA this call remains unverified. The CDR3 consists of 13 residues. Germline CDR1 is DFQATT and CDR2 is SNEGSKA (reference sequence). CDR3 residues: CSAGPGWDGELFF.

The genes are TRBV5-1 and TRBJ1-2. There are 13 residues in the CDR3. CDR1 is SGHRS, CDR2 YFSETQ, per germline. Here the CDR3 reads CASSVSADYGYTF.

The chain couples TRBV12-3 or TRBV12-4 to TRBJ2-3; TCRdb returns TRBD2, unconfirmable since there is no DNA. This CDR3 comprises 14 residues. This chain's CDR3 is CASSFGALTDTQYF.

V gene TRBV29-1 combines with J gene TRBJ2-4; TCRdb returns TRBD1, unconfirmable since there is no DNA. The CDR3 has 13 residues. CDR1 is SQVTM and CDR2 is ANQGSEA in the germline V gene. The CDR3 protein is CSVKPGQRNIQYF.